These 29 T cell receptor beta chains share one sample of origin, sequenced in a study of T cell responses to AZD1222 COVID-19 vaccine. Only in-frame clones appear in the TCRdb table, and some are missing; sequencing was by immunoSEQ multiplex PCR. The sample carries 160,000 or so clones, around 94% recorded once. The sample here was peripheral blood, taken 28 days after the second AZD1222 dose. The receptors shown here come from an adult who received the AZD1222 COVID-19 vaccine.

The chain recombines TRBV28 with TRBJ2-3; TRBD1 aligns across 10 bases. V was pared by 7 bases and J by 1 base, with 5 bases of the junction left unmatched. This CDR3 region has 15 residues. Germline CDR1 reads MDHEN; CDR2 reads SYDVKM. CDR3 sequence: CASTLTGGGTDTQYF. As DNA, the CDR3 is TGTGCCAGCACCTTGACAGGGGGCGGCACAGATACGCAGTATTTT.

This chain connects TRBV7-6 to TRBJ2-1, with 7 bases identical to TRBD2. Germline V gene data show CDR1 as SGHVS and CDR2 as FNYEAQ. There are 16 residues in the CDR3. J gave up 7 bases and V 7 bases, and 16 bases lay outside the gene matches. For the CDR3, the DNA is TGTGCCAGCAACTCCATGGGAGGGAGGGGTGCTAATGAGCAGTTCTTC. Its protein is CASNSMGGRGANEQFF.

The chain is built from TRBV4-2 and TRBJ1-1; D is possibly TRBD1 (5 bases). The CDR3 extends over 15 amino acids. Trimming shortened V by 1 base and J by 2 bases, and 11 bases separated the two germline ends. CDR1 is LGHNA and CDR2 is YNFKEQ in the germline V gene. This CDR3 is CASSQAGGFNTEAFF. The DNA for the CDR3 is TGTGCCAGCAGCCAAGCTGGGGGATTCAACACTGAAGCTTTCTTT.

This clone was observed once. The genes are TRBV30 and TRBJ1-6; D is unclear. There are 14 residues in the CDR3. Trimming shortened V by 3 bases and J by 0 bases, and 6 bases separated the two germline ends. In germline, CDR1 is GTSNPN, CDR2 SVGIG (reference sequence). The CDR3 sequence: CAWRGSSYNSPLHF. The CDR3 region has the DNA TGTGCCTGGAGAGGGAGCTCCTATAATTCACCCCTCCACTTT.

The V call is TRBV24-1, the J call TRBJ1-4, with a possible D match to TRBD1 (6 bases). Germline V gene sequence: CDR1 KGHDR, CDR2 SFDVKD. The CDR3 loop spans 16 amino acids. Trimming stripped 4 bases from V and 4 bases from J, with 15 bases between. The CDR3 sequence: CATSDPEGQRNEKLFF. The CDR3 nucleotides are TGTGCCACCAGTGACCCCGAAGGACAGCGTAATGAAAAACTGTTTTTT.

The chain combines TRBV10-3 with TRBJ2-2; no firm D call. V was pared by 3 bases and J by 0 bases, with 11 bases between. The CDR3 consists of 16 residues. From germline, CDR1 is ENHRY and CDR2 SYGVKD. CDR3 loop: CAISESHVANTGELFF. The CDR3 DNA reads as TGTGCCATCAGTGAAAGCCACGTAGCGAACACCGGGGAGCTGTTTTTT.

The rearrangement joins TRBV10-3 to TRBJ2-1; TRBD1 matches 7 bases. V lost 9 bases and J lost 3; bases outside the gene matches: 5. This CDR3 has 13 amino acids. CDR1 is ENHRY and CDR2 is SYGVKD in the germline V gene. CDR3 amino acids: CAIGRDSYNEQFF. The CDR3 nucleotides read TGTGCCATTGGTCGGGACAGCTACAATGAGCAGTTCTTC.

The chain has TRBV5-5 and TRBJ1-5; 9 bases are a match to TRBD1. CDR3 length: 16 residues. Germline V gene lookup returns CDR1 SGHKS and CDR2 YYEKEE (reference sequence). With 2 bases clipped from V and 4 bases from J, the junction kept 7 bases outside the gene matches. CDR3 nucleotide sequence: TGTGCCAGCAGCTTAAGGAACGACAGGGGGAATCAGCCCCAGCATTTT. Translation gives CASSLRNDRGNQPQHF. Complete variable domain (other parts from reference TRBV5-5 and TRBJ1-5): DAGVTQSPTHLIKTRGQQVTLRCSPISGHKSVSWYQQVLGQGPQFIFQYYEKEERGRGNFPDRFSARQFPNYSSELNVNALLLGDSALYLCASSLRNDRGNQPQHFGDGTRLSIL.

The CDR3 DNA reads TGTGCCAGCAGTAGACACCCAGTCTCTGGAAACACCATATATTTT. Translation gives CASSRHPVSGNTIYF. The rearrangement links TRBV28 to TRBJ1-3; D is unclear. The CDR3 contains 15 residues. Trimming removed 5 bases from V and 0 bases from J, with 11 bases in between. Per the germline V gene, CDR1 is MDHEN and CDR2 is SYDVKM.

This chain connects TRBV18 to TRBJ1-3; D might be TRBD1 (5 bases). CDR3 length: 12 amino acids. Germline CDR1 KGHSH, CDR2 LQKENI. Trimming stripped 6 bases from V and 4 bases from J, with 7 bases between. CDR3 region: CASSPGGNTIYF. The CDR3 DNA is TGTGCCAGCTCGCCAGGGGGAAACACCATATATTTT.

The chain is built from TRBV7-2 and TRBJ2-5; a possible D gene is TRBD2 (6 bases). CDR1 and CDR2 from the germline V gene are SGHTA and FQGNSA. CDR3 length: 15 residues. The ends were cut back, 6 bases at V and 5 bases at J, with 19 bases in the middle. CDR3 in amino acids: CASRESSGGHETQYF. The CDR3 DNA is TGTGCCAGCAGAGAAAGCTCCGGGGGTCACGAGACCCAGTACTTC.

CDR3 nucleotides: TGTGCCAGCAGTAGGGACAGGGGCGTCGATGAGCAGTTCTTC. Translation: CASSRDRGVDEQFF. The V and J genes are TRBV25-1 and TRBJ2-1, with TRBD1 identical over 10 bases. Trimming cost V 5 bases and J 8 bases; bases outside gene matches: 6. This CDR3 is built from 14 residues. The germline gives CDR1 MGHDK, CDR2 SYGVNS.

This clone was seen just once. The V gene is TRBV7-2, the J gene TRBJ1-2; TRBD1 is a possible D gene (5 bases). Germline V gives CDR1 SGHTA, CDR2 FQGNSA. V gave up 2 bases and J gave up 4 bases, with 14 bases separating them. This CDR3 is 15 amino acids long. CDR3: CASSLSEGLVYGYTF. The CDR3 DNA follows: TGTGCCAGCAGCTTATCTGAGGGGTTGGTCTATGGCTACACCTTC.

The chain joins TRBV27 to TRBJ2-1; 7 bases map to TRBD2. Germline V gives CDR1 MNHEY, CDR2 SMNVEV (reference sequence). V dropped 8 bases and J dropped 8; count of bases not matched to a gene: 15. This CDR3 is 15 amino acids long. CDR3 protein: CASHEWGGGGYEQFF. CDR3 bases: TGTGCCAGCCACGAGTGGGGCGGGGGAGGGTATGAGCAGTTCTTC.

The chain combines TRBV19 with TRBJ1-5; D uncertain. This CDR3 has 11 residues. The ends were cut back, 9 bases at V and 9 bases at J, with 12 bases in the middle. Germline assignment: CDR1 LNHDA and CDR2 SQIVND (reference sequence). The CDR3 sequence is CASGPAVPQHF. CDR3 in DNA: TGTGCCAGCGGGCCGGCCGTGCCCCAGCATTTT.

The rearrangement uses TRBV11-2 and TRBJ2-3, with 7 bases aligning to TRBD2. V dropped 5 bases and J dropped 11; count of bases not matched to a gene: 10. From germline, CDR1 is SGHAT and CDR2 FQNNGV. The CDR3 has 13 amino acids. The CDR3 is CASSSPTRGEQYF. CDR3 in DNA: TGTGCCAGCAGCAGCCCGACCCGGGGGGAGCAGTATTTT.

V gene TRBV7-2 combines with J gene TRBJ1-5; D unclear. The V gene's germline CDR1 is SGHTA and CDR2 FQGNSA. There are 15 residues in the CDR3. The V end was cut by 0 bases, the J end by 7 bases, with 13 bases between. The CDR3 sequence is CASSLASTVLQPQHF. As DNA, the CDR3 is TGTGCCAGCAGCTTAGCGTCTACAGTTTTACAGCCCCAGCATTTT.

DNA of the CDR3: TGTGCCAGTACTGGTGGGACAGTTTCTACGAACACCGGGGAGCTGTTTTTT. Its protein product is CASTGGTVSTNTGELFF. The chain carries TRBV19 and TRBJ2-2, with 7 bases fitting TRBD1. Trimming took 7 bases from V and 0 from J; bases not matched to a gene: 11. The germline V gene has CDR1 LNHDA and CDR2 SQIVND (reference sequence). This CDR3 is 17 amino acids long.

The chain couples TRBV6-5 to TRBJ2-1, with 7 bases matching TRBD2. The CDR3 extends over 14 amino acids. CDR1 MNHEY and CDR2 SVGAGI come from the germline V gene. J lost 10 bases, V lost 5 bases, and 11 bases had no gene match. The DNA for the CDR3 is TGTGCCAGCAGTCGGGACCCCGCGGGAGTGGAGCAGTTCTTC. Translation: CASSRDPAGVEQFF.

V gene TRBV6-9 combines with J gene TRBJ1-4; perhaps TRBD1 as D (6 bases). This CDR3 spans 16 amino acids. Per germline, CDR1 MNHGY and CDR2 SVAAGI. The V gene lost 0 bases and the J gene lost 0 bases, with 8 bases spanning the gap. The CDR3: CASSYSGTPTNEKLFF. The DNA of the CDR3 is TGTGCCAGCAGTTATTCCGGGACACCAACTAATGAAAAACTGTTTTTT.

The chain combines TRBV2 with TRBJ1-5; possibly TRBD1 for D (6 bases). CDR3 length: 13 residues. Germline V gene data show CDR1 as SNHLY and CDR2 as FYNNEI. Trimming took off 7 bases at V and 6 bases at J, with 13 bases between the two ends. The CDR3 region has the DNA TGTGCCAGCATTAGGGGGGCGGGTCAGCCCCAGCATTTT. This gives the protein CASIRGAGQPQHF. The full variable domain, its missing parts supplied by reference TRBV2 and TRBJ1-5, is EPEVTQTPSHQVTQMGQEVILRCVPISNHLYFYWYRQILGQKVEFLVSFYNNEISEKSEIFDDQFSVERPDGSNFTLKIRSTKLEDSAMYFCASIRGAGQPQHFGDGTRLSIL.

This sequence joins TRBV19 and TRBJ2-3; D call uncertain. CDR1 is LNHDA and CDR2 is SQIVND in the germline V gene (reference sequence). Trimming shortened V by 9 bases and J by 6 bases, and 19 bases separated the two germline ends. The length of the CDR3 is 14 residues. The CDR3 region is CASNPRLGKDTQYF. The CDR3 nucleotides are TGTGCCAGCAACCCTCGCTTGGGTAAGGATACGCAGTATTTT.

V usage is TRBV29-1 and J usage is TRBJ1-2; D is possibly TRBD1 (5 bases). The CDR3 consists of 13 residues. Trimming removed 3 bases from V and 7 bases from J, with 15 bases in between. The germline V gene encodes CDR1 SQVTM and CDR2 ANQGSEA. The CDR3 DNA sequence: TGCAGCGTTGAGGACACTCAGCCACCTGGCTACACCTTC. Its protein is CSVEDTQPPGYTF.

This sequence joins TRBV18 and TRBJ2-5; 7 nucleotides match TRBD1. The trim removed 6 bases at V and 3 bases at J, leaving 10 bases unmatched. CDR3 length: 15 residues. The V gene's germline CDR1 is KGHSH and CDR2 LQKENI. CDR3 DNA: TGTGCCAGCTCTCCCCTTCGTGGGACAGAAGAGACCCAGTACTTC. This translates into CASSPLRGTEETQYF.

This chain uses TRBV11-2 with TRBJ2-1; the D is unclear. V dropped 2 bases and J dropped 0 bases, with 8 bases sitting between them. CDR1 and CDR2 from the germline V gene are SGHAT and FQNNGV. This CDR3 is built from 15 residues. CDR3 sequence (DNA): TGTGCCAGCAGCTTAAGAACGAGCTCCTACAATGAGCAGTTCTTC. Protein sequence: CASSLRTSSYNEQFF.

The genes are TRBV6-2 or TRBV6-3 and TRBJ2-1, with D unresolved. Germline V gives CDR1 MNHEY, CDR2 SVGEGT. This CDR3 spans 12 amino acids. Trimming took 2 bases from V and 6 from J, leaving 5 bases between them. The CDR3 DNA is TGTGCCAGCAGTTACGGACCCAATGAGCAGTTCTTC. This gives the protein CASSYGPNEQFF.

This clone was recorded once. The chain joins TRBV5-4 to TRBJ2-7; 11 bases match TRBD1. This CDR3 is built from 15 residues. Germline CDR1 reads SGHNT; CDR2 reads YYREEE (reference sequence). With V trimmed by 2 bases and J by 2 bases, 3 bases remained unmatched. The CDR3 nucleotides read TGTGCCAGCAGCTTACCGGGACAGGGGGCCTACGAGCAGTACTTC. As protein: CASSLPGQGAYEQYF.

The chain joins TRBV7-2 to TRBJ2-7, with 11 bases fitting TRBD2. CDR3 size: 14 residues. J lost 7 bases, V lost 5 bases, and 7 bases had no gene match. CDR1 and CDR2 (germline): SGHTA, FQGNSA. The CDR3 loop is CASSRLAGPLEQYF. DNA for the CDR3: TGTGCCAGCAGCAGACTAGCGGGGCCCCTGGAGCAGTACTTC.

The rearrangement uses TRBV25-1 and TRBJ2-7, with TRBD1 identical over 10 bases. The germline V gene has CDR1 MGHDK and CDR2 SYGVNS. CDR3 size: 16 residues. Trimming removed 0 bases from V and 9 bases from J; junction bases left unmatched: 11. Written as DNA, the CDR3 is TGTGCCAGCAGTGAATACTTTGACAGGGGGCGCGTAGGGCAGTACTTC. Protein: CASSEYFDRGRVGQYF.